This TCR beta chain was observed in a study of human T cells and chemical hapten exposure. In the study overall: Mostly female, the patients presented with alopecia areata, totalis or universalis.

At least ten counts were recorded for this clonotype. No antigen is known for it. The germline gives CDR1 SGHAT, CDR2 FQNNGV. V lost 0 bases, J lost 4 bases, and 4 bases lay in between. CDR3 length equals 13 residues. MiXCR was run by TCRdb on the RACE reads, yielding one entry per CDR3 protein. The sample consists of about 380,000 distinct CDR3 sequences, 4.5% to 6% of them appearing once. Noted time point: pre-sensitization, week 0. Treatment specified: therapeutic diphenylcyclopropenone sensitization with weekly scalp DPC. General study findings and limits: Compared with pre-sensitization or healthy control sets, expanded TCRs clustered more.

The chain is built from TRBV11-2 and TRBJ2-1; D unresolved. The input for sequencing was whole blood, taken in connection with sensitization to the hapten diphenylcyclopropenone (DPC). The sequence came from a woman aged 50 to 60 with alopecia areata. Some clones in this sample may be carry-over from other donors' samples. The CDR3 nucleotides are TGTGCCAGCAGCTTAGAAGCTTACAATGAGCAGTTCTTC. This encodes CASSLEAYNEQFF. The full variable domain, its missing parts supplied by reference TRBV11-2 and TRBJ2-1, is EAGVAQSPRYKIIEKRQSVAFWCNPISGHATLYWYQQILGQGPKLLIQFQNNGVVDDSQLPKDRFSAERLKGVDSTLKIQPAKLEDSAVYLCASSLEAYNEQFFGPGTRLTVL.